This T cell receptor beta chain was sequenced during a study of blood T cell repertoires in COVID-19. CDR1 is SGHAT and CDR2 is FQDESV in the germline V gene (reference sequence). The CDR3 spans 14 residues. Trimming shortened V by 5 bases and J by 2 bases, and 13 bases separated the two germline ends. The data were produced by immunoSEQ multiplex PCR, yet TCRdb's version contains in-frame clones alone and is incomplete. The sample includes hundreds of thousands of clones, around 80% of them seen just once. Participants were placed into cohorts based on the clinical history they reported. A COVID-19 case had been met by exposed participants during the 2 weeks before study entry.

What was sequenced was PBMCs or T cells enriched from blood (not recorded which). The clonotype originates from a man aged 40-55 years who had been exposed to COVID-19. This sequence joins TRBV11-1 and TRBJ2-7, with D perhaps TRBD2 (7 bases). The chain's CDR3 is CASSLGRGPYEQYF. CDR3 DNA sequence: TGTGCCAGCAGCCTAGGGCGGGGGCCCTACGAGCAGTACTTC.